Following are 25 T cell receptor beta chains from one sample sequenced in a study of vaccination and CD4 T cells after COVID-19. TCRdb reprocessed the PCR reads with MiXCR, giving one entry per CDR3 protein. This table holds 20,000 to 25,000 distinct CDR3 sequences, roughly three fifths found once. The sequences come from CD4+ T cells from blood, collected before SARS-CoV-2 vaccination. The receptors shown here come from a human donor who had recovered from COVID-19.

This chain joins TRBV20-1 and TRBJ2-1; 14 bases align to TRBD2. The junction had 6 bases not matched to a gene; V was cut back by 6 bases and J by 8 bases. The CDR3 covers 14 residues. The germline CDR1 and CDR2 sequences are DFQATT and SNEGSKA (reference sequence). For the CDR3, the DNA is TGCAGTGCATGGACTAGCGGGAGGTTGGATGAGCAGTTCTTC. Translation gives CSAWTSGRLDEQFF.

This clonotype turned up a few times. The chain carries TRBV20-1 and TRBJ1-6; D is ambiguous. Germline CDR1 reads DFQATT; CDR2 reads SNEGSKA (reference sequence). This CDR3 region has 14 residues. Trimming took 6 bases from V and 4 from J, leaving 13 bases between them. The CDR3 region has the DNA TGCAGTGCCAAATCCGGGAGTTATAATTCACCCCTCCACTTT. It codes for CSAKSGSYNSPLHF.

This clonotype has only a few counts. V is TRBV7-9 and J is TRBJ1-1; 8 bases are a match to TRBD1. CDR3 size: 15 residues. Germline CDR1 and CDR2: SEHNR and FQNEAQ (reference sequence). V dropped 4 bases and J dropped 4; count of bases not matched to a gene: 8. CDR3 sequence (DNA): TGTGCCAGCAGCTGGACCGGACAGGGTATCACTGAAGCTTTCTTT. Protein product: CASSWTGQGITEAFF.

The V gene is TRBV20-1, the J gene TRBJ2-3; D ambiguous. Trimming left V 3 bases short and J 2 bases short, with 12 bases between. This CDR3 spans 14 amino acids. The germline V gene encodes CDR1 DFQATT and CDR2 SNEGSKA (reference sequence). This CDR3 reads CSASVLPSTDTQYF. CDR3 nucleotide sequence: TGCAGTGCTAGTGTACTCCCTTCCACAGATACGCAGTATTTT.

The V and J genes are TRBV5-4 and TRBJ1-2, with 9 positions matching TRBD1. The germline V gene encodes CDR1 SGHNT and CDR2 YYREEE (reference sequence). The CDR3 consists of 15 residues. V lost 4 bases, J lost 8 bases, and 12 bases stayed unmatched. CDR3 loop: CASSLRTGVILGYTF. The CDR3 DNA sequence: TGTGCCAGCAGCCTCCGGACAGGGGTGATATTAGGCTACACCTTC.

The table lists this clonotype with a few counts. The rearrangement uses TRBV27 and TRBJ1-1; D uncertain. V shed 7 bases and J shed 6 bases, with 9 bases lying between them. This CDR3 region has 11 residues. Germline V lookup: CDR1 MNHEY, CDR2 SMNVEV (reference sequence). CDR3 DNA: TGTGCCAGCATGCGAGGCTCTGAAGCTTTCTTT. Translation gives CASMRGSEAFF.

The chain links TRBV20-1 to TRBJ2-7; no clear D. Trimming stripped 3 bases from V and 0 bases from J, with 12 bases between. The CDR3 has 14 residues. The germline gives CDR1 DFQATT, CDR2 SNEGSKA (reference sequence). The CDR3 DNA sequence: TGCAGTGCTAGCTCCCCCCAGAGCTCCTACGAGCAGTACTTC. Its protein product is CSASSPQSSYEQYF.

The rearrangement joins TRBV7-9 to TRBJ1-6, with D hard to call. The CDR3 is 12 residues long. CDR1 is SEHNR, CDR2 FQNEAQ, per germline (reference sequence). The V gene lost 5 bases and the J gene lost 11 bases, with 10 bases spanning the gap. DNA of the CDR3: TGTGCCAGCAGCCAAGAGACCGCACCCCTCCACTTT. It codes for CASSQETAPLHF.

V gene TRBV19 combines with J gene TRBJ1-5; TRBD1 agrees at 7 bases. Germline CDR1 LNHDA, CDR2 SQIVND (reference sequence). The CDR3 covers 15 residues. V lost 5 bases and J lost 7; bases outside the gene matches: 11. The CDR3 sequence: CASSSDRVSRQPQHF. As DNA, the CDR3 is TGTGCCAGTAGTTCCGACAGGGTATCTCGACAGCCCCAGCATTTT.

V usage is TRBV7-2 and J usage is TRBJ1-5; possible D gene TRBD1, 5 bases. V lost 3 bases and J lost 3, with 6 bases in between. The CDR3 has 13 amino acids. Germline V gene sequence: CDR1 SGHTA, CDR2 FQGNSA. The CDR3 spells CASSFRDNQPQHF. The CDR3 DNA is TGTGCCAGCAGCTTCAGGGACAATCAGCCCCAGCATTTT.

This chain uses TRBV12-3 or TRBV12-4 with TRBJ2-7; perhaps TRBD1 as D (6 bases). V gave up 3 bases and J gave up 7 bases, with 13 bases separating them. This CDR3 region has 13 residues. The CDR3, as DNA: TGTGCCAGCAGTTTTGTGGGGGCCCGGGAGCAGTACTTC. Protein product: CASSFVGAREQYF.

This chain joins TRBV20-1 and TRBJ2-1; TRBD2 agrees at 8 bases. The CDR3 covers 14 residues. CDR1 is DFQATT and CDR2 is SNEGSKA in the germline V gene (reference sequence). J was trimmed by 8 bases and V by 4 bases; bases with no gene match: 10. The CDR3 region is CSAKGSAGVDEQFF. DNA of the CDR3: TGCAGTGCTAAAGGCTCAGCGGGAGTCGATGAGCAGTTCTTC.

The CDR3 loop reads CASSAVGYNSPLHF. CDR3 nucleotides: TGTGCCAGCAGCGCAGTGGGGTATAATTCACCCCTCCACTTT. This rearrangement joins TRBV7-3 to TRBJ1-6; D is undetermined. Germline V gives CDR1 SGHTA, CDR2 FQGTGA. CDR3 size: 14 residues. Trimming took 5 bases from V and 4 from J, leaving 9 bases between them.

The chain joins TRBV6-2 or TRBV6-3 to TRBJ1-5; TRBD1 matches 8 bases. V lost 8 bases to trimming and J lost 3 bases; unmatched junction nucleotides: 6. The CDR3 has 14 amino acids. Per germline, CDR1 MNHEY and CDR2 SVGEGT. The CDR3 reads CASADRVANQPQHF. The CDR3 nucleotides read TGTGCCAGCGCGGACAGGGTCGCCAATCAGCCCCAGCATTTT.

This clonotype was recorded once. The chain couples TRBV29-1 to TRBJ2-5; 16 nucleotides align to TRBD2. Germline values: CDR1 SQVTM, CDR2 ANQGSEA. The CDR3 consists of 14 residues. The ends lost 6 bases at V and 2 bases at J; junction bases unmatched: 0. CDR3 sequence (DNA): TGCAGCGTGGGACTAGCGGGAGGGCAAGAGACCCAGTACTTC. Its protein is CSVGLAGGQETQYF.

The rearrangement links TRBV11-2 to TRBJ2-7; D remains unclear. Germline V CDR1 and CDR2: SGHAT, FQNNGV. The ends were cut back, 4 bases at V and 3 bases at J, with 10 bases in the middle. This CDR3 contains 13 residues. CDR3 nucleotide sequence: TGTGCCAGCAGCTCCCTGGGTAGCTACGAGCAGTACTTC. Amino acid sequence: CASSSLGSYEQYF.

J is TRBJ2-7 and V is TRBV28, with TRBD2 matching 7 bases. The V and J ends lost 0 bases and 5 bases, in that order; junction bases with no gene match: 7. CDR1 is MDHEN, CDR2 SYDVKM, per germline. CDR3 length: 15 residues. This CDR3 reads CASSLWEASGHEQYF. In nucleotides, the CDR3 is TGTGCCAGCAGTTTATGGGAGGCTAGCGGACACGAGCAGTACTTC.

The chain employs TRBV20-1 and TRBJ1-4; unclear D gene. Looked up from germline, CDR1 is DFQATT and CDR2 is SNEGSKA (reference sequence). This CDR3 region has 13 residues. V lost 4 bases and J 7 bases, leaving 13 bases between the germline ends. CDR3 DNA: TGCAGTGCTAATTATAGGAACCGTGAAAAACTGTTTTTT. This sequence encodes CSANYRNREKLFF.

This clonotype was counted a few times. This chain's CDR3 is CATSREGRHNQPQHF. The DNA for the CDR3 is TGTGCCACCAGCAGAGAGGGACGGCACAATCAGCCCCAGCATTTT. The genes are TRBV15 and TRBJ1-5; D is perhaps TRBD1 (5 bases). Germline CDR1 LNHNV, CDR2 YYDKDF (reference sequence). V lost 0 bases, J lost 3 bases, and 9 bases lay in between. This CDR3 region has 15 residues.

This clonotype appeared a few times. The genes are TRBV7-7 and TRBJ1-6; 8 bases are a match to TRBD1. Trimming cost V 5 bases and J 9 bases; bases outside gene matches: 3. Germline V lookup: CDR1 SSHAT, CDR2 FNYEAQ (reference sequence). CDR3 size: 13 residues. The chain's CDR3 is CASSRDRTSPLHF. The CDR3 nucleotides are TGTGCCAGCAGCCGGGACAGGACTTCACCCCTCCACTTT.

This clonotype was detected only a few times. This chain uses TRBV7-2 with TRBJ1-3; 7 bases map to TRBD1. Germline V lookup: CDR1 SGHTA, CDR2 FQGNSA. Germline trimming cut 3 bases from V and 4 bases from J; bases unmatched to any gene: 3. CDR3 length: 14 amino acids. CDR3 sequence reads: CASSFDRVGNTIYF. The CDR3 DNA sequence: TGTGCCAGCAGCTTCGACAGGGTAGGAAACACCATATATTTT.

The chain uses TRBV20-1 and TRBJ2-5; D ambiguous. V lost 5 bases and J lost 2, with 21 bases in between. The CDR3 is 16 amino acids. CDR1 DFQATT and CDR2 SNEGSKA come from the germline V gene (reference sequence). The CDR3 DNA reads as TGCAGTGCTCCGCCGGGCGGTTTTGGGGTGCAAGAGACCCAGTACTTC. It codes for CSAPPGGFGVQETQYF.

J is TRBJ2-6 and V is TRBV5-8, with a weak D call TRBD2 (7 bases). V was pared by 1 base and J by 0 bases, with 14 bases between. Per the germline V gene, CDR1 is SGHTS and CDR2 is YDEGEE. There are 18 residues in the CDR3. The CDR3 nucleotides read TGTGCCAGCAGCTTGAGGGGGGGACTGATCTCTGGGGCCAACGTCCTGACTTTC. Protein product: CASSLRGGLISGANVLTF.

The J gene is TRBJ2-1, the V gene TRBV20-1; 10 nucleotides match TRBD1. Trimming cost V 2 bases and J 5 bases; bases outside gene matches: 15. CDR1 is DFQATT, CDR2 SNEGSKA, per germline (reference sequence). This CDR3 contains 18 residues. Here the CDR3 DNA reads TGCAGTGCTAGACCCCCTAGCGGACAGGGGGTTAAGGACAATGAGCAGTTCTTC. It yields the protein CSARPPSGQGVKDNEQFF.

V is TRBV28 and J is TRBJ2-3; D gene uncertain. Germline lookup yields CDR1 MDHEN and CDR2 SYDVKM. The CDR3 covers 14 residues. The V end was cut by 3 bases, the J end by 7 bases, with 14 bases between. In DNA form, the CDR3 reads TGTGCCAGCAGTTTTGGTCTGGCGTTGAATACGCAGTATTTT. Its translation is CASSFGLALNTQYF.